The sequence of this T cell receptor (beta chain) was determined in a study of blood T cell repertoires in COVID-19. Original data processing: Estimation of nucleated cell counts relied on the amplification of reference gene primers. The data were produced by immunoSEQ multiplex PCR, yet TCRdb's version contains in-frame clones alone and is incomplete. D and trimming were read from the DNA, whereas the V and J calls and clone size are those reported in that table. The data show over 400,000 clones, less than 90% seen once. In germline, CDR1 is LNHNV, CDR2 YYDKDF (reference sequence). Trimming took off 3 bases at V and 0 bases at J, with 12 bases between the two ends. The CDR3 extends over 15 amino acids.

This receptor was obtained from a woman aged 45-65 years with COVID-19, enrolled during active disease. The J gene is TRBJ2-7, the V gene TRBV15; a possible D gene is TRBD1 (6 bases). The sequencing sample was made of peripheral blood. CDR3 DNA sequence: TGTGCCACCAGCAGCCAACAGGGAGTCTCCTACGAGCAGTACTTC. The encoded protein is CATSSQQGVSYEQYF.